What follows are 7 T cell receptor beta chains derived from one specimen sequenced in a study of cytomegalovirus exposure and HLA in healthy donors. PCR was performed using 60 Vbeta and 13 Jbeta primers. Here immunoSEQ multiplex PCR was the method, and the copy in TCRdb shows in-frame clones only, minus some. The data hold fewer than 200,000 clones, with about 72% observed a single time. Sequencing was performed on PBMCs. These receptors were obtained from a girl aged 10 to 17 in good health and CMV-seronegative.

This chain uses TRBV19 with TRBJ1-5; D ambiguous. V lost 4 bases, J lost 0 bases, and 7 bases lay in between. CDR1 is LNHDA, CDR2 SQIVND, per germline (reference sequence). The CDR3 is 14 residues long. CDR3: CASSNANSNQPQHF. CDR3 nucleotides: TGTGCCAGTAGTAACGCTAATAGCAATCAGCCCCAGCATTTT.

CDR3 loop: CASWETGSPDFGQPQHF. The CDR3 DNA follows: TGTGCCAGTTGGGAGACAGGCTCCCCCGACTTCGGGCAGCCCCAGCATTTT. The chain employs TRBV19 and TRBJ1-5; D may be TRBD1 (6 bases). The CDR3 has 17 residues. From germline, CDR1 is LNHDA and CDR2 SQIVND (reference sequence). V lost 8 bases to trimming and J lost 7 bases, with 27 bases between them.

This clone has more than one count but fewer than ten. The chain has TRBV11-2 and TRBJ1-1; D is possibly TRBD1 (6 bases). This CDR3 is built from 14 residues. The germline V and J ends were trimmed by 3 bases and 6 bases, with 14 bases remaining between them. Germline V lookup: CDR1 SGHAT, CDR2 FQNNGV. In DNA, the CDR3 is TGTGCCAGCAGCTTCTCAACCGGGACACCTGAAGCTTTCTTT. Translation: CASSFSTGTPEAFF.

The chain is built from TRBV15 and TRBJ2-4; possibly TRBD2 for D (7 bases). The CDR3 is made up of 15 amino acids. V was clipped by 3 bases and J by 5 bases, with 14 bases between them. Germline values: CDR1 LNHNV, CDR2 YYDKDF (reference sequence). The CDR3: CATSSGTGGENIQYF. The CDR3 coding sequence is TGTGCCACCAGCAGCGGGACGGGGGGCGAAAACATTCAGTACTTC.

The gene calls are TRBV2 and TRBJ1-2; D is uncertain. V shed 7 bases and J shed 4 bases, with 13 bases lying between them. Germline loops: CDR1 SNHLY, CDR2 FYNNEI. This CDR3 comprises 13 residues. This CDR3 reads CASKEAFSYGYTF. In DNA, the CDR3 is TGTGCCAGCAAAGAGGCGTTCTCCTATGGCTACACCTTC. Variable domain in full (rest from reference TRBV2 and TRBJ1-2): EPEVTQTPSHQVTQMGQEVILRCVPISNHLYFYWYRQILGQKVEFLVSFYNNEISEKSEIFDDQFSVERPDGSNFTLKIRSTKLEDSAMYFCASKEAFSYGYTFGSGTRLTVV.

V and J are TRBV6-1 and TRBJ2-1; 9 bases line up with TRBD2. This CDR3 has 14 residues. J was trimmed by 5 bases and V by 4 bases; bases with no gene match: 3. Germline loops: CDR1 MNHNS, CDR2 SASEGT. In DNA form, the CDR3 reads TGTGCCAGCAGTGTCGCGGGGGGGGACAATGAGCAGTTCTTC. This encodes CASSVAGGDNEQFF.

V and J are TRBV19 and TRBJ1-2; D gene uncertain. The CDR3 has 13 amino acids. V shed 10 bases and J shed 2 bases, with 14 bases lying between them. Germline V gives CDR1 LNHDA, CDR2 SQIVND (reference sequence). In nucleotides, the CDR3 is TGTGCCACGCGCCCGAGCGCAAACTATGGCTACACCTTC. Translated: CATRPSANYGYTF.